This TCR beta chain was captured in a study of T cells in Graves' hyperthyroidism and ophthalmopathy (dated by TCRdb to 2018 to 2020). About the investigation overall: A discovery cohort of about a hundred patients, approximately 45 with Graves' ophthalmopathy and approximately 60 with stable Graves' hyperthyroidism, was used to find distinguishing TCR V-J signatures. Prospective prediction of ophthalmopathy was tested in an independent validation cohort consisting of 18 hyperthyroidism patients and some 16 patients who later progressed to ophthalmopathy. The 100 discovery patients were randomly split 7:3 into training and test sets. Thyroid tissue and blood T-cell repertoires from roughly 6 Graves' hyperthyroidism patients were also compared in the study. Once sampling was done, hyperthyroidism patients were given methimazole at a starting dose of 30 mg daily, whereas ophthalmopathy patients were given high-dose intravenous methylprednisolone. According to the paper, TCR Vbeta CDR3 sequencing was carried out on 135 peripheral blood samples, which came from 40 to 45 ophthalmopathy, roughly 75 hyperthyroidism and roughly 17 progressor patients. Overall study results and their limits: Sample size was not statistically predetermined, and blinding of investigators to group allocation was not performed. In validation, progression to ophthalmopathy was predicted by the model with 55% to 71% sensitivity and 72.22% specificity, a median of 6.5 months before onset. Most expanded thyroid clonotypes (frequency above 0.001) were also detected in blood, a finding suggesting that blood repertoires may reflect thyroid immune responses. A model built on a 13 V-J signature distinguished ophthalmopathy from stable hyperthyroidism, reaching about 88% sensitivity and approximately 83% specificity in cross-validation and 80%/75% in testing.

The TCR beta CDR3 regions were amplified from the RNA transcripts. A first-round RT-PCR of the TCR CDR3 used the HTBI primer set with the Qiagen OneStep RT-PCR kit. The libraries were constructed in a second round of multiplex PCR and then size-selected and purified. Sequencing of the libraries was done on an Illumina HiSeq2000 using paired-end 100 bp reads. The original methods were these. SOAPnuke was used to process the raw data, with reads discarded if the reads contained adapters or uncalled bases, had a mean Phred below 15, or lacked an exact constant-primer or identifier match. High-quality paired reads were merged with COPE v1.2.5, and unique nucleotide sequences were defined as clonotypes. MiTCR v1.1 was used to align the clonotypes against IMGT TRBV, TRBD and TRBJ reference segments. The analysis was restricted to V-J combinations with a frequency above 0.0001, which together covered approximately 99% of the repertoires. A TCS score was defined as the ratio between F50 (clonal expansion) and ExV (chaos), using BLOSUM62-based TCRdist between CDR3 peptides within each V-J. Welch's t-statistics and random forest reduced fewer than 550 V-J features to roughly 13, which were used in a naive Bayes classifier (R e1071). The similarity between thyroid and blood repertoires was quantified using the Morisita-Horn index. Starting from the raw public reads, TCRdb applied fastp trimming at Q25, assembled clones with MiXCR and retained in-frame beta chains. Rows with one shared CDR3 protein collapse into an entry with the most common genes and DNA. These V and J calls are TCRdb output, not the study's own analysis. The table for this sample lists about 700,000 distinct CDR3 sequences; 45% of them were counted only once. Less than 9% of the sample lies in the top ten.

Any patient with an uncontrolled infection, another autoimmune disease, pregnancy or lactation was excluded. Diagnoses were established on the basis of clinical symptoms, serum thyroxine and TRAb, thyroid ultrasound, and orbital computed tomography. Total RNA was extracted with Trizol reagent, and quality was checked on an Agilent 2100 Bioanalyzer. This clonotype occurred many times. It has no known antigen specificity. No qualities accompany the bases; no much larger clone lies one base away. The germline V gene provides CDR1 SQVTM and CDR2 ANQGSEA. From cysteine to phenylalanine, the CDR3 is 13 amino acids long. Only CDR3 DNA remains: 39 bases, in frame from the first base. Trimming costs V 7 bases and J 2 bases, and their ends lie 14 bases apart.

The TCR comes from an adult man with Graves' disease, either hyperthyroidism or ophthalmopathy (not recorded which). The sequencing sample was made of peripheral blood or thyroid tissue (not recorded which). The receptor chain draws on TRBV29-1 and TRBJ1-1; the D gene cannot be resolved reliably. CDR3 protein: CSALGQFNTEAFF. DNA sequence: TGCAGCGCCCTCGGTCAGTTCAACACTGAAGCTTTCTTT.